Following are 26 T cell receptor beta chains from one sample sequenced in a study of blood T cell repertoires in COVID-19. TCRdb's copy holds only in-frame clones and misses some; the assay was immunoSEQ multiplex PCR. The sample carries roughly 500,000 clones, roughly 90% recorded once. Sequenced sample: PBMCs or T cells enriched from blood (not recorded which). These receptors were collected from a woman between 40 and 55 years old who had recovered from COVID-19.

V gene TRBV2 combines with J gene TRBJ1-3, with D unresolved. Germline V gives CDR1 SNHLY, CDR2 FYNNEI. The ends were cut back, 2 bases at V and 0 bases at J, with 5 bases in the middle. This CDR3 is 14 amino acids long. This CDR3 reads CASSERDSGNTIYF. In DNA, the CDR3 is TGTGCCAGCAGTGAACGAGACTCTGGAAACACCATATATTTT. Filled out from reference TRBV2 and TRBJ1-3, the complete variable domain reads EPEVTQTPSHQVTQMGQEVILRCVPISNHLYFYWYRQILGQKVEFLVSFYNNEISEKSEIFDDQFSVERPDGSNFTLKIRSTKLEDSAMYFCASSERDSGNTIYFGEGSWLTVV.

The CDR3 nucleotides read TGTGCCAGCTCACCCGGGAGATCTGGCTACAATGAGCAGTTCTTC. Translating gives CASSPGRSGYNEQFF. This chain joins TRBV18 and TRBJ2-1; weak D call: TRBD2 (6 bases). Germline lookup yields CDR1 KGHSH and CDR2 LQKENI. V dropped 3 bases and J dropped 3 bases, with 12 bases sitting between them. The CDR3 runs to 15 residues.

CDR3 residues: CASSLGTGGGQPQHF. CDR3 sequence (DNA): TGTGCCAGCTCTCTTGGGACAGGGGGCGGTCAGCCCCAGCATTTT. V is TRBV18 and J is TRBJ1-5; 12 nucleotides match TRBD1. Trimming at V came to 6 bases and at J to 6 bases, leaving 6 bases not matched to a gene. The CDR3 contains 15 residues. Germline values: CDR1 KGHSH, CDR2 LQKENI.

V is TRBV27 and J is TRBJ1-4, with D hard to call. This CDR3 region has 15 residues. Trimming pared 2 bases from V and 8 bases from J, leaving 15 bases between. From germline, CDR1 is MNHEY and CDR2 SMNVEV (reference sequence). CDR3 DNA sequence: TGTGCCAGCAGTTTAAGCGGGCCGGGCCGGGAAAAACTGTTTTTT. Protein sequence: CASSLSGPGREKLFF.

V and J are TRBV4-1 and TRBJ2-1, with TRBD2 matching over 8 bases. Germline V lookup: CDR1 MGHRA, CDR2 YSYEKL. V lost 0 bases to trimming and J lost 9 bases; unmatched junction nucleotides: 10. CDR3 length equals 16 residues. In DNA, the CDR3 is TGCGCCAGCAGCCAAGAGAGGGGAGCGGGAGAGGGTGAGCAGTTCTTC. Protein: CASSQERGAGEGEQFF.

The chain employs TRBV21-1 and TRBJ2-3; TRBD2, the table's D call, lacks a check against the DNA. TRBV21-1 is assigned pseudogene status. The CDR3 extends over 14 amino acids. CDR3 loop: CAIHWRGRTDTQYF. In DNA, the CDR3 is TGTGCCATCCATTGGCGGGGCCGCACAGATACGCAGTATTTT.

This chain uses TRBV7-8 with TRBJ1-1; no firm D call. V lost 6 bases and J 8 bases, leaving 10 bases between the germline ends. The CDR3 has 11 amino acids. The V gene's germline CDR1 is SGHVS and CDR2 FQNEAQ. CDR3 region: CASRYRAEAFF. The CDR3 nucleotides are TGTGCCAGCAGGTACAGAGCCGAAGCTTTCTTT. The complete variable domain, with remaining parts taken from reference TRBV7-8 and TRBJ1-1, reads GAGVSQSPRYKVAKRGQDVALRCDPISGHVSLFWYQQALGQGPEFLTYFQNEAQLDKSGLPSDRFFAERPEGSVSTLKIQRTQQEDSAVYLCASRYRAEAFFGQGTRLTVV.

The chain carries TRBV12-3 or TRBV12-4 and TRBJ2-1; D remains unclear. The CDR3 totals 13 residues. Between the trimmed V and J ends, which lost 3 bases and 15 bases, there was a span of 18 bases. The CDR3 DNA reads as TGTGCCAGCAGTTTGGAGAGGCTCGGAAGGCCGTTCTTC. Protein product: CASSLERLGRPFF.

V is TRBV2 and J is TRBJ2-7; TRBD2 agrees at 10 bases. CDR1 and CDR2 from the germline V gene are SNHLY and FYNNEI. Trimming removed 7 bases from V and 5 bases from J; junction bases left unmatched: 8. CDR3 length equals 14 residues. The CDR3 DNA is TGTGCCAGCACTAAGGCTAGCGGGAGTCACGAGCAGTACTTC. Its translation: CASTKASGSHEQYF.

The chain joins TRBV18 to TRBJ1-1; D not certain. Germline lookup yields CDR1 KGHSH and CDR2 LQKENI. The CDR3 extends over 13 amino acids. Trimming cost V 4 bases and J 1 base, with 7 bases left between them. The CDR3 bases are TGTGCCAGCTCACGGTCGGGGAACACTGAAGCTTTCTTT. Translated, it gives CASSRSGNTEAFF.

The chain couples TRBV28 to TRBJ1-2; 8 bases fit TRBD1. The germline V gene has CDR1 MDHEN and CDR2 SYDVKM. The CDR3 length is 15 residues. V was clipped by 4 bases and J by 5 bases; unmatched bases: 9. CDR3: CASSSPGGVRYGYTF. The CDR3 DNA is TGTGCCAGCAGTTCCCCAGGGGGCGTCCGGTATGGCTACACCTTC.

The chain uses TRBV19 and TRBJ1-4; a weak D match, TRBD1 (5 bases). The V gene lost 6 bases and the J gene lost 4 bases, with 9 bases spanning the gap. The germline gives CDR1 LNHDA, CDR2 SQIVND (reference sequence). CDR3 size: 13 residues. CDR3 DNA: TGTGCCAGTAGAGACAGCCTTAATGAAAAACTGTTTTTT. Its protein product is CASRDSLNEKLFF.

This clone was recorded once. The chain recombines TRBV14 with TRBJ1-1; the D is unclear. Trimming removed 10 bases at V and 8 bases at J, with 14 bases between. CDR1 and CDR2 (germline): SGHDN, FVKESK. The CDR3 has 11 amino acids. The CDR3 protein is CATNSLREAFF. CDR3 in DNA: TGTGCCACGAATAGTCTGAGAGAAGCTTTCTTT.

V gene TRBV30 combines with J gene TRBJ2-7; 7 bases align to TRBD2. With V trimmed by 0 bases and J by 4 bases, 3 bases remained unmatched. Germline CDR1 GTSNPN, CDR2 SVGIG (reference sequence). This CDR3 is 13 amino acids long. The DNA for the CDR3 is TGTGCCTGGAGTGTGAATAGCGGGTACGAGCAGTACTTC. Amino acids: CAWSVNSGYEQYF.

This clone was observed a handful of times. The chain is built from TRBV6-5 and TRBJ1-4, with TRBD1 matching over 7 bases. This CDR3 contains 15 residues. Germline V gene sequence: CDR1 MNHEY, CDR2 SVGAGI. The V and J ends lost 0 bases and 6 bases, in that order; junction bases with no gene match: 4. Here the CDR3 reads CASSYSKGADEKLFF. The CDR3 coding sequence is TGTGCCAGCAGTTACTCGAAGGGGGCGGATGAAAAACTGTTTTTT.

The chain employs TRBV28 and TRBJ1-4; 7 bases are a match to TRBD1. With 5 bases clipped from V and 11 bases from J, the junction kept 17 bases outside the gene matches. The germline V gene encodes CDR1 MDHEN and CDR2 SYDVKM. The CDR3 totals 16 residues. CDR3 loop: CASSAHTGVGYGKLFF. CDR3 DNA sequence: TGTGCCAGCAGTGCTCATACAGGGGTGGGATATGGGAAACTGTTTTTT.

The chain recombines TRBV3-1 (or the pseudogene TRBV3-2) with TRBJ2-7; the D gene is possibly TRBD2 (6 bases). This CDR3 region has 16 residues. Germline CDR1 LGHDT, CDR2 YNNKEL (reference sequence). V was clipped by 4 bases and J by 0 bases, with 16 bases between them. CDR3 sequence reads: CASSPGLPFSSYEQYF. CDR3 sequence (DNA): TGTGCCAGCAGCCCGGGACTTCCCTTTAGCTCCTACGAGCAGTACTTC.

The chain employs TRBV9 and TRBJ2-1; D is unresolved. Trimming took off 4 bases at V and 7 bases at J, with 15 bases between the two ends. This CDR3 has 14 amino acids. Germline V gene data show CDR1 as SGDLS and CDR2 as YYNGEE. The CDR3 spells CASSSISNSNEQFF. CDR3 sequence (DNA): TGTGCCAGCAGCTCTATTTCCAATTCGAATGAGCAGTTCTTC.

This chain joins TRBV28 and TRBJ1-4; D not resolved. This CDR3 spans 14 amino acids. V lost 8 bases, J lost 7 bases, and 17 bases lay in between. From germline, CDR1 is MDHEN and CDR2 SYDVKM. CDR3 nucleotide sequence: TGTGCCAGCCTAAGCTTCCTAGGCGGTGAAAAACTGTTTTTT. This gives the protein CASLSFLGGEKLFF.

V is TRBV21-1 and J is TRBJ2-1; whether TRBD1, the table's D call, matches the DNA was not checked. TRBV21-1 is a pseudogene. CDR3 length equals 15 residues. CDR3 region: CASSIVRDRDTEQFF. The CDR3 DNA reads as TGTGCCAGCAGCATAGTCCGGGACAGGGATACTGAGCAGTTCTTC.

This chain uses TRBV7-9 with TRBJ2-4; 14 positions agree with TRBD2. CDR3 length: 18 residues. The V gene end was trimmed by 5 bases and the J gene end by 3 bases; junction bases not matched to a gene: 9. Germline V gene lookup returns CDR1 SEHNR and CDR2 FQNEAQ (reference sequence). Here the CDR3 DNA reads TGTGCCAGCAGCGCGGGACTAGCGGGAGTAGGTGTCAAAAACATTCAGTACTTC. Protein: CASSAGLAGVGVKNIQYF. The full variable domain, in which reference TRBV7-9 and TRBJ2-4 provide the parts outside the CDR3, is DTGVSQNPRHKITKRGQNVTFRCDPISEHNRLYWYRQTLGQGPEFLTYFQNEAQLEKSRLLSDRFSAERPKGSFSTLEIQRTEQGDSAMYLCASSAGLAGVGVKNIQYFGAGTRLSVL.

The rearrangement uses TRBV3-1 (or the pseudogene TRBV3-2) and TRBJ1-1, with 11 bases fitting TRBD1. The CDR3 is 16 amino acids. V lost 4 bases and J lost 0; bases outside the gene matches: 4. From germline, CDR1 is LGHDT and CDR2 YNNKEL (reference sequence). The DNA of the CDR3 is TGTGCCAGCAGCCCTTGGACAGGGGGCATGAACACTGAAGCTTTCTTT. Its translation is CASSPWTGGMNTEAFF.

DNA for the CDR3: TGCAGTGCTAGTCAGGGGGCCGGAGTAGCGGACACTGAAGCTTTCTTT. This encodes CSASQGAGVADTEAFF. The chain combines TRBV20-1 with TRBJ1-1; 8 positions match TRBD1. V shed 3 bases and J 3 bases; nucleotides not matched to a gene: 12. The CDR3 consists of 16 residues. Germline V gene lookup returns CDR1 DFQATT and CDR2 SNEGSKA (reference sequence).

On this clone itself: The same CDR3 can be traced to other DNA sequences in this sample. This chain links TRBV7-8 with TRBJ1-5, with D unclear. The CDR3 contains 14 residues. From germline, CDR1 is SGHVS and CDR2 FQNEAQ. The V gene lost 1 base and the J gene lost 3 bases, with 7 bases spanning the gap. CDR3 region: CASSLGPPNQPQHF. In DNA, the CDR3 is TGTGCCAGCAGCTTAGGGCCCCCCAATCAGCCCCAGCATTTT.

V is TRBV30 and J is TRBJ2-7; no definite D call. This CDR3 spans 13 amino acids. The germline gives CDR1 GTSNPN, CDR2 SVGIG (reference sequence). The germline V and J ends were trimmed by 8 bases and 2 bases, with 16 bases remaining between them. This CDR3 is CAREGDMTYEQYF. Here the CDR3 DNA reads TGTGCCCGCGAAGGAGATATGACCTACGAGCAGTACTTC.

The V gene is TRBV10-2, the J gene TRBJ2-1; TRBD2 aligns across 10 bases. V lost 7 bases to trimming and J lost 6 bases; unmatched junction nucleotides: 9. In germline, CDR1 is WSHSY, CDR2 SAAADI. This CDR3 spans 15 amino acids. CDR3 sequence reads: CASTGASGSINEQFF. CDR3 DNA sequence: TGCGCCAGCACGGGGGCTAGCGGGAGTATCAATGAGCAGTTCTTC.